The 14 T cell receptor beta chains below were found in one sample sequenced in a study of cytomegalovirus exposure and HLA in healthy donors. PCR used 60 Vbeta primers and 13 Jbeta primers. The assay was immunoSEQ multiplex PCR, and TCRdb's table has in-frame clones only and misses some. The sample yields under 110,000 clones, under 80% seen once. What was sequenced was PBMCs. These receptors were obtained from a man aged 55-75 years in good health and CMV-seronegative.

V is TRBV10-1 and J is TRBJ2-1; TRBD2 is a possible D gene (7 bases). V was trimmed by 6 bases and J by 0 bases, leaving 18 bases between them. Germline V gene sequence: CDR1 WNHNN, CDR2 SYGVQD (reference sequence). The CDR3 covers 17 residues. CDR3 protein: CASSLTRGPGSYNEQFF. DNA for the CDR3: TGCGCCAGCAGCCTAACGCGGGGGCCGGGCTCCTACAATGAGCAGTTCTTC.

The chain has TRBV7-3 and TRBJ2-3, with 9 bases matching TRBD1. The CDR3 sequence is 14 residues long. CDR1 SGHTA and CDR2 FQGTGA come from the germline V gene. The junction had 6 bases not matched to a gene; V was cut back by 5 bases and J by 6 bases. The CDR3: CASSVKQGADTQYF. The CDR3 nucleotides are TGTGCCAGCAGCGTAAAACAGGGGGCGGATACGCAGTATTTT.

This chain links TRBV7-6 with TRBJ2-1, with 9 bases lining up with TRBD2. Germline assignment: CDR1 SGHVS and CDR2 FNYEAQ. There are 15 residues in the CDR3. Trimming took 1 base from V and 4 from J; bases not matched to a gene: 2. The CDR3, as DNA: TGTGCCAGCAGCTTAGGGCTAGCGGGGTACAATGAGCAGTTCTTC. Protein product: CASSLGLAGYNEQFF.

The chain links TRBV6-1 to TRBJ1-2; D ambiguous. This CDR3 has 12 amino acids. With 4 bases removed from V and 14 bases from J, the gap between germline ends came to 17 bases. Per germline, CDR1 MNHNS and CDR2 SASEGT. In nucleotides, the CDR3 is TGTGCCAGCAGTGTTGGAGGGTTGCTAAAAACCTTC. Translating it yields CASSVGGLLKTF.

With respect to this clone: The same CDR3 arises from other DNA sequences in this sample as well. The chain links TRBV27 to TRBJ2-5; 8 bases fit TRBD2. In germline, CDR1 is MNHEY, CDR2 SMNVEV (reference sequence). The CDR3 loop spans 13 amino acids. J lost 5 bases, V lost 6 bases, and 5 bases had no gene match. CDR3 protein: CASSLRGRETQYF. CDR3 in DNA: TGTGCCAGCAGCCTTCGCGGGAGGGAGACCCAGTACTTC.

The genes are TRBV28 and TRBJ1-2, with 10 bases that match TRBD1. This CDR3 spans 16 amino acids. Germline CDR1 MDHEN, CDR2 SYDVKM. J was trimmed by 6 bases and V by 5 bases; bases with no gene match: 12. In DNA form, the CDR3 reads TGTGCCAGCAGTCCCTGGGGAAGACAGGGGGCAAATGGCTACACCTTC. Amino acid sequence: CASSPWGRQGANGYTF.

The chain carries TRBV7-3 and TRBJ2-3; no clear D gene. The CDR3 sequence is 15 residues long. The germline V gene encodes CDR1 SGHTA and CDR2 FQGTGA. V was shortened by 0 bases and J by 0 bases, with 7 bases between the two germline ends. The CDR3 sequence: CASSLTPTSTDTQYF. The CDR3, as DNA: TGTGCCAGCAGCTTAACGCCGACTAGCACAGATACGCAGTATTTT. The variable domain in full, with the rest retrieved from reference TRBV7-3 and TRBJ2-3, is GAGVSQTPSNKVTEKGKYVELRCDPISGHTALYWYRQSLGQGPEFLIYFQGTGAADDSGLPNDRFFAVRPEGSVSTLKIQRTERGDSAVYLCASSLTPTSTDTQYFGPGTRLTVL.

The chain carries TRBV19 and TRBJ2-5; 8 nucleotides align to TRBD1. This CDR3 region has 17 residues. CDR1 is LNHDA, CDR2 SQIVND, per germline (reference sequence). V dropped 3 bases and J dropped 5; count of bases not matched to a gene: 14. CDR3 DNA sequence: TGTGCCAGTAGTATCCCGCTAGCAGGGGGCACAGGGGAGACCCAGTACTTC. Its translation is CASSIPLAGGTGETQYF.

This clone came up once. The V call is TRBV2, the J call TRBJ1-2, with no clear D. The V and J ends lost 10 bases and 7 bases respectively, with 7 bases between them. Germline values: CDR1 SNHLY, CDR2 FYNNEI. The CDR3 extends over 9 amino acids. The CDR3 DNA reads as TGTGCCACTACGGGTGGCTACACCTTC. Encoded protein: CATTGGYTF. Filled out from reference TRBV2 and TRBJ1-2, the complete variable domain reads EPEVTQTPSHQVTQMGQEVILRCVPISNHLYFYWYRQILGQKVEFLVSFYNNEISEKSEIFDDQFSVERPDGSNFTLKIRSTKLEDSAMYFCATTGGYTFGSGTRLTVV.

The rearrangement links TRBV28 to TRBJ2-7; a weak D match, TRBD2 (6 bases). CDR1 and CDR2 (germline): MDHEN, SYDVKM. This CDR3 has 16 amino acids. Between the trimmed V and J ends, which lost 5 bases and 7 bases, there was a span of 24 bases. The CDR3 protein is CASSPPRQYRLDEQYV. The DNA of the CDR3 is TGTGCCAGCAGTCCCCCCCGACAGTACCGACTAGATGAGCAGTACGTC.

CDR3 sequence reads: CAWSVQVTDTQYF. CDR3 bases: TGTGCCTGGAGTGTCCAGGTCACAGATACGCAGTATTTT. The chain carries TRBV30 and TRBJ2-3; D is unresolved. From germline, CDR1 is GTSNPN and CDR2 SVGIG (reference sequence). With 0 bases removed from V and 2 bases from J, the gap between germline ends came to 6 bases. The CDR3 loop spans 13 amino acids.

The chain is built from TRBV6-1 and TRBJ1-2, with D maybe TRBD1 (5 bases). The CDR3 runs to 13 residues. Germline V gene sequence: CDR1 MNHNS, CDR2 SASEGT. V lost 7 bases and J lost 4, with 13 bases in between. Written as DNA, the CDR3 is TGTGCCAGCAAAATGACAGACTCCTATGGCTACACCTTC. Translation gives CASKMTDSYGYTF.

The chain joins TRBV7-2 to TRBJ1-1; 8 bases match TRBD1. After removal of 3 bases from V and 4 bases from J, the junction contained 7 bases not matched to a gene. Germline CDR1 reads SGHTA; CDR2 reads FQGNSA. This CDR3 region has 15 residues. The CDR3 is CASSLGDRTRTEAFF. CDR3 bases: TGTGCCAGCAGCTTGGGGGACAGGACCCGCACTGAAGCTTTCTTT. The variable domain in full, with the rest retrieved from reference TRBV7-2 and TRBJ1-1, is GAGVSQSPSNKVTEKGKDVELRCDPISGHTALYWYRQSLGQGLEFLIYFQGNSAPDKSGLPSDRFSAERTGGSVSTLTIQRTQQEDSAVYLCASSLGDRTRTEAFFGQGTRLTVV.

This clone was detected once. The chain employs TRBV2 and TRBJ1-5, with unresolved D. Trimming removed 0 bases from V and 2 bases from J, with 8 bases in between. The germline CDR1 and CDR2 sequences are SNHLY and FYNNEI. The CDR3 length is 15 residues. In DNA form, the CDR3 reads TGTGCCAGCAGTGAAGCGTTTGTCGGCAATCAGCCCCAGCATTTT. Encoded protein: CASSEAFVGNQPQHF.